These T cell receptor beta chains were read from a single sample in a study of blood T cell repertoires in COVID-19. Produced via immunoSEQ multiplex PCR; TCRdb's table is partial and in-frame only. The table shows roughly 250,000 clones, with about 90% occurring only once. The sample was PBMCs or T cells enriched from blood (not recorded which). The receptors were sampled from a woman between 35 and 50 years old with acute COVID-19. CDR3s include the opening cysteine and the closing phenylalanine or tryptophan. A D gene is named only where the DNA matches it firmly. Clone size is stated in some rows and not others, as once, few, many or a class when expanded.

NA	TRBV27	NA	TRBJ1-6	CASSLTGQGRIRSAIF	TGTGCCAGCAGTTTAACAGGGCAGGGCCGAATAAGGTCGGCGATTTTT
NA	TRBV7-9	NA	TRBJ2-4	CASSLSREINIQYF	TGTGCCAGCAGCTTATCCCGGGAGATCAACATTCAGTACTTC
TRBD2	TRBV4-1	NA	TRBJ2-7	CASSQASGRGNEQYF	TGCGCCAGCAGCCAAGCTAGCGGCCGAGGGAACGAGCAGTACTTC
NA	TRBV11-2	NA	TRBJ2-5	CASSLRQQETQYF	TGTGCCAGCAGCTTAAGACAGCAAGAGACCCAGTACTTC
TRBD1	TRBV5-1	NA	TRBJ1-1	CASSDGTGMNTEAFF	TGCGCCAGCAGCGACGGGACAGGGATGAACACTGAAGCTTTCTTT
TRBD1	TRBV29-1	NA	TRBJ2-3	CSVQDRVAQYF	TGCAGCGTTCAGGACAGGGTGGCGCAGTATTTT
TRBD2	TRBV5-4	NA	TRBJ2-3	CASSHSGRVSDTQYF	TGTGCCAGCAGCCATAGCGGGAGGGTCTCTGATACGCAGTATTTT
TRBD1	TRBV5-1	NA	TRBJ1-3	CASSLGDRGSGNTIYF	TGCGCCAGCAGCTTGGGAGACAGGGGCTCTGGAAACACCATATATTTT
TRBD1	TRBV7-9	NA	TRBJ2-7	CASSLGSGTGVGEQYF	TGTGCCAGCAGCTTGGGGTCCGGGACAGGGGTCGGCGAGCAGTACTTC
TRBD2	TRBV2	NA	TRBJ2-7	CASKISSGNFYEQYF	TGTGCCAGCAAAATCAGTAGCGGGAACTTCTACGAGCAGTACTTC
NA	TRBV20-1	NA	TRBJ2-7	CSARAGSSYEQYF	TGCAGTGCTCGTGCTGGGAGCTCCTACGAGCAGTACTTC
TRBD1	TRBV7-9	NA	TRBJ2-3	CASSLDRDTDTQYF	TGTGCCAGCAGCTTGGACAGGGACACAGATACGCAGTATTTT
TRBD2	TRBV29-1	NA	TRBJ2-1	CSSRERNEQFF	TGCAGCTCGCGGGAGCGGAATGAGCAGTTCTTC
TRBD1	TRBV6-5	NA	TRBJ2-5	CASSYSNRGRETQYF	TGTGCCAGCAGTTACTCGAACAGGGGAAGAGAGACCCAGTACTTC
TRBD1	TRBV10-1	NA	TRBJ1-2	CASRPGQGNDGYTF	TGCGCCAGCAGACCGGGACAGGGAAACGATGGCTACACCTTC
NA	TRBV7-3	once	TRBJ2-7	CASSPLSSYEQYF	TGTGCCAGCAGCCCCCTGTCTAGCTACGAGCAGTACTTC
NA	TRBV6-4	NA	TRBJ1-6	CASSDSGGGRSLPLHF	TGTGCCAGCAGTGACTCGGGGGGAGGGCGGTCCTTACCCCTCCACTTT
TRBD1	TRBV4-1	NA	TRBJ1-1	CASTPRDRATEAFF	TGCGCCAGCACCCCAAGGGACAGGGCCACTGAAGCTTTCTTT
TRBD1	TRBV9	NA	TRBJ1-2	CASSGDRNGYTF	TGTGCCAGCAGCGGGGACAGGAATGGCTACACCTTC
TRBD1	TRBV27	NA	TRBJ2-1	CASSLDRGYNEQFF	TGTGCCAGCAGCTTGGACAGGGGTTACAATGAGCAGTTCTTC
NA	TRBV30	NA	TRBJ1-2	CAWRRGGGYTF	TGTGCCTGGAGGCGGGGAGGCGGCTACACCTTC
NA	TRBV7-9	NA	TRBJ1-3	CASSSTGNTIYF	TGTGCCAGCAGCTCGACAGGAAACACCATATATTTT
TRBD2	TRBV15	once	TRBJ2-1	CATSSDRLAGKFF	TGTGCCACCAGCAGCGACCGACTAGCGGGAAAGTTCTTC
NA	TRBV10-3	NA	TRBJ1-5	CAISEGRVSQPQHF	TGTGCCATCAGTGAGGGCAGGGTATCTCAGCCCCAGCATTTT
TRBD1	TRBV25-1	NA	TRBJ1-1	CASSGGRQGQGYFKAFF	TGTGCCAGCAGTGGGGGCCGCCAGGGACAGGGGTACTTCAAGGCTTTCTTT
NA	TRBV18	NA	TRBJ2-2	CASSRGQMDTGELFF	TGTGCCAGCTCACGCGGACAGATGGACACCGGGGAGCTGTTTTTT
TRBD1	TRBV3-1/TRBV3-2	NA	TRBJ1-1	CASSLYLPGQVNTEAFF	TGTGCCAGCAGCCTCTACCTTCCGGGACAGGTGAACACTGAAGCTTTCTTT
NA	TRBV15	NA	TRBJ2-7	CATSRDREATYEQYF	TGTGCCACCAGCAGAGATCGTGAGGCCACCTACGAGCAGTACTTC
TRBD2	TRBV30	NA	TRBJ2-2	CAGDSRGRAKSGELFF	TGTGCCGGTGACTCTCGCGGGAGGGCCAAGTCCGGGGAGCTGTTTTTT
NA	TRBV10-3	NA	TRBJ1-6	CAIRAGLEGSPLHF	TGTGCCATCAGAGCGGGACTGGAGGGTTCACCCCTCCACTTT
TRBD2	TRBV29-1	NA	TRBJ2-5	CSVSRSGKAETQYF	TGCAGCGTTAGCCGTAGCGGGAAGGCGGAGACCCAGTACTTC
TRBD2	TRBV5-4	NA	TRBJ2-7	CASNLAGNSYEQYF	TGTGCCAGCAATCTAGCGGGGAACTCCTACGAGCAGTACTTC
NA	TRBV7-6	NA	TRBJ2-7	CASSSQTGGTYEQYF	TGTGCCAGCAGCTCGCAGACAGGCGGCACCTACGAGCAGTACTTC
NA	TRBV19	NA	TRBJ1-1	CASSGPGRTEAFF	TGTGCCAGTAGTGGTCCAGGGAGGACTGAAGCTTTCTTT
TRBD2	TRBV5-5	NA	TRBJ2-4	CASSLATGGAKNIQYF	TGTGCCAGCAGCTTGGCCACGGGGGGAGCCAAAAACATTCAGTACTTC
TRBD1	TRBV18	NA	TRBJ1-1	CASSPKTGQGSTEAFF	TGTGCCAGCTCACCGAAAACGGGACAGGGGTCCACTGAAGCTTTCTTT
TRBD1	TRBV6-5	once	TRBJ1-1	CASTLTGATEAFF	TGTGCCAGCACCCTGACAGGGGCAACTGAAGCTTTCTTT
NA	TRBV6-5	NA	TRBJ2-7	CASSGWVQYF	TGTGCCAGCAGCGGGTGGGTGCAGTACTTC
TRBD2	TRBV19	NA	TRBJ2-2	CASSPGLAGELFF	TGTGCCAGTAGCCCTGGACTAGCCGGGGAGCTGTTTTTT
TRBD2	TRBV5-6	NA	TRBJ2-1	CASSLVGRGGYEQFF	TGTGCCAGCAGCTTGGTGGGGCGGGGAGGGTACGAGCAGTTCTTC
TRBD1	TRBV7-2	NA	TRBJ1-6	CASSLDRGSPLHF	TGTGCCAGCAGCTTAGACAGGGGGTCACCCCTCCACTTT
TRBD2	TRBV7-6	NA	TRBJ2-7	CASSLDPSGGEQYF	TGTGCCAGCAGCTTAGACCCTAGCGGGGGCGAGCAGTACTTC
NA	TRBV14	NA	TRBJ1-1	CASSQDKGVNTEAFF	TGTGCCAGCAGCCAAGATAAGGGGGTGAACACTGAAGCTTTCTTT
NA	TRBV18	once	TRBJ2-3	CASSSGLQTDTQYF	TGTGCCAGCTCATCGGGACTGCAGACAGATACGCAGTATTTT
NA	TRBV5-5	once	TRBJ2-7	CASSPPPGSISYEQYF	TGTGCCAGCAGCCCACCCCCGGGTAGTATCTCCTACGAGCAGTACTTC
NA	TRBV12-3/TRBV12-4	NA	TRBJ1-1	CASSLGGATEAFF	TGTGCCAGCAGTTTAGGCGGGGCCACTGAAGCTTTCTTT
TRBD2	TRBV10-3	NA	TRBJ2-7	CAISGPSGRAVYEQYF	TGTGCCATCAGCGGACCTAGCGGGAGGGCCGTATACGAGCAGTACTTC
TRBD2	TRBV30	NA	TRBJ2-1	CAWSGLAGVREQFF	TGTGCCTGGAGTGGACTAGCGGGAGTAAGGGAGCAGTTCTTC
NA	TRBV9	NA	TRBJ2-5	CASSVVPGRQETQYF	TGTGCCAGCAGCGTAGTTCCAGGGAGGCAAGAGACCCAGTACTTC